The 6 T cell receptor beta chains presented below share a single source sample, sequenced in a study of T cells after posttransplantation cyclophosphamide. TCRdb's table, derived via immunoSEQ multiplex PCR, lists solely in-frame clones and lacks some. Found here are about 3,300 clones, approximately 85% of them singletons; the top ten hold about 7.2%. A marrow graft followed busulfan-fludarabine conditioning, with cyclophosphamide on days +3 and +4. The source was PBMCs, collected after allogeneic stem cell transplant with posttransplant cyclophosphamide. These receptors all stem from a female patient aged 45-60 years who received an allogeneic stem cell transplant from an unrelated donor, was CMV-positive, and had acute and chronic GVHD. Some T cells may be graft donor cells.

This sequence joins TRBV2 and TRBJ2-1; 8 bases align to TRBD2. Germline CDR1 reads SNHLY; CDR2 reads FYNNEI. There are 15 residues in the CDR3. Trimming took 7 bases from V and 7 from J; bases not matched to a gene: 12. The CDR3 here is CASNPGLGRTNEQFF. CDR3 sequence (DNA): TGTGCCAGCAACCCGGGACTAGGACGAACGAATGAGCAGTTCTTC. Filled out from reference TRBV2 and TRBJ2-1, the complete variable domain reads EPEVTQTPSHQVTQMGQEVILRCVPISNHLYFYWYRQILGQKVEFLVSFYNNEISEKSEIFDDQFSVERPDGSNFTLKIRSTKLEDSAMYFCASNPGLGRTNEQFFGPGTRLTVL.

By frequency in the sample, this clone is large (0.1 to 1%). The genes are TRBV5-6 and TRBJ2-3; 8 bases fit TRBD2. Germline V gene data show CDR1 as SGHDT and CDR2 as YYEEEE. The junction had 6 bases not matched to a gene; V was cut back by 0 bases and J by 0 bases. This CDR3 contains 17 residues. This CDR3 is CASSLAPAGESTDTQYF. The CDR3 coding sequence is TGTGCCAGCAGCTTGGCCCCAGCGGGGGAGAGCACAGATACGCAGTATTTT.

This clone was counted a few times. The chain joins TRBV4-1 to TRBJ2-3; 9 bases fit TRBD2. The V and J ends lost 1 base and 2 bases, in that order; junction bases with no gene match: 4. Germline CDR1 is MGHRA and CDR2 is YSYEKL. This CDR3 region has 16 residues. The CDR3 here is CASSQARTSATDTQYF. CDR3 DNA sequence: TGCGCCAGCAGCCAAGCCCGGACTAGCGCCACAGATACGCAGTATTTT.

The J gene is TRBJ2-1, the V gene TRBV7-9; D might be TRBD1 (6 bases). V was clipped by 4 bases and J by 0 bases, with 16 bases between them. The germline V gene encodes CDR1 SEHNR and CDR2 FQNEAQ (reference sequence). The CDR3 loop spans 17 amino acids. The CDR3 protein is CASSSSQGFTSYNEQFF. The CDR3 nucleotides are TGTGCCAGCAGCTCGTCACAGGGTTTTACCTCCTACAATGAGCAGTTCTTC.

The rearrangement links TRBV5-6 to TRBJ2-2; 7 nucleotides align to TRBD1. The CDR3 is made up of 14 amino acids. Germline V gives CDR1 SGHDT, CDR2 YYEEEE. Germline trimming cut 4 bases from V and 1 base from J; bases unmatched to any gene: 1. CDR3 DNA sequence: TGTGCCAGCAGCCGGGACAGGAACACCGGGGAGCTGTTTTTT. This codes for CASSRDRNTGELFF. The complete variable domain, with remaining parts taken from reference TRBV5-6 and TRBJ2-2, reads DAGVTQSPTHLIKTRGQQVTLRCSPKSGHDTVSWYQQALGQGPQFIFQYYEEEERQRGNFPDRFSGHQFPNYSSELNVNALLLGDSALYLCASSRDRNTGELFFGEGSRLTVL.

The chain is built from TRBV10-3 and TRBJ1-2; D is unclear. The CDR3 is made up of 15 amino acids. CDR1 ENHRY and CDR2 SYGVKD come from the germline V gene. V lost 0 bases and J 4 bases, leaving 12 bases between the germline ends. CDR3 sequence: CAISESIASTYGYTF. In DNA, the CDR3 is TGTGCCATCAGTGAGTCGATCGCCAGTACCTATGGCTACACCTTC.